This entry concerns a single T cell receptor beta chain. Trimming left V 1 base short and J 6 bases short, with 9 bases between. Per the germline V gene, CDR1 is SGHTA and CDR2 is FQGNSA. CDR3 size: 13 residues. The data derive from a study of blood T cell repertoires in COVID-19. Study in general: Researchers got acute and convalescent COVID-19 samples from the United States, Italy and Spain. In each case, the material was cDNA or gDNA derived from T cells, B-cell-depleted T cells, or PBMCs.

How the authors handled the data: Estimation of nucleated cell counts relied on the amplification of reference gene primers. The method was immunoSEQ multiplex PCR; TCRdb's version includes in-frame clones alone and lacks a portion of them. That table is the source of V, J and clone size, and D and trimming were worked out from the DNA. The sample contains tens of thousands of clones, more than 75% of which appear only once. What was sequenced was peripheral blood. The clonotype was recovered from a man between 65 and 80 years old with acute or convalescent COVID-19. The chain employs TRBV7-2 and TRBJ1-1, with TRBD1 as a possible D gene (5 bases). CDR3 DNA sequence: TGTGCCAGCAGCTTAGGGGACTTCGCTGAAGCTTTCTTT. Translated, it gives CASSLGDFAEAFF. Full variable domain (remainder filled in from reference TRBV7-2 and TRBJ1-1): GAGVSQSPSNKVTEKGKDVELRCDPISGHTALYWYRQSLGQGLEFLIYFQGNSAPDKSGLPSDRFSAERTGGSVSTLTIQRTQQEDSAVYLCASSLGDFAEAFFGQGTRLTVV.